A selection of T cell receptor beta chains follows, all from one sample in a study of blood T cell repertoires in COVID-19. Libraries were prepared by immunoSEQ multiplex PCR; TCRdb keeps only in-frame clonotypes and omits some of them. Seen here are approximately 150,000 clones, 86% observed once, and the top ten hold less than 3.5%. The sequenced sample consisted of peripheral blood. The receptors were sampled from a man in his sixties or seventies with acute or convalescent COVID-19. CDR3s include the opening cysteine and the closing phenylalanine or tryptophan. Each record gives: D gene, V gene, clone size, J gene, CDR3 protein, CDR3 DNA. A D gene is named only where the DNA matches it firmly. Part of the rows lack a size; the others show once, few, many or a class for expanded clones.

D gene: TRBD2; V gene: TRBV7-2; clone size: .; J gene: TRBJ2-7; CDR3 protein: CASSLGTSGTYEQYF; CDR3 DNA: TGTGCCAGCAGCTTAGGGACTAGCGGGACCTACGAGCAGTACTTC
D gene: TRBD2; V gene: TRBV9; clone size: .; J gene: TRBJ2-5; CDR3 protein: CASSVGLADQETQYF; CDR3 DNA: TGTGCCAGCAGCGTAGGTCTAGCGGACCAAGAGACCCAGTACTTC
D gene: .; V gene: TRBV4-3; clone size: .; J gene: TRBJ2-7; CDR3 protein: CASSQVGAEVSYEQYF; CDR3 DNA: TGCGCCAGCAGCCAAGTTGGGGCAGAGGTCTCCTACGAGCAGTACTTC
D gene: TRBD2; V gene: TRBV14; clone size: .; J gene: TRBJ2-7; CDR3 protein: CASSQEGAGDYEQYF; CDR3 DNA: TGTGCCAGCAGCCAAGAGGGAGCGGGAGACTACGAGCAGTACTTC
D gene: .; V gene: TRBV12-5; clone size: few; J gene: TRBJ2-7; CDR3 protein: CASGLSVDSEQYF; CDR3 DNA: TGTGCTAGTGGTTTGTCCGTAGACAGCGAGCAGTACTTC
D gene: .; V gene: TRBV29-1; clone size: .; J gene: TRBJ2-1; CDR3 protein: CSAELLGSSYNEQFF; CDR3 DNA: TGCAGCGCTGAACTACTGGGGAGCTCCTACAATGAGCAGTTCTTC
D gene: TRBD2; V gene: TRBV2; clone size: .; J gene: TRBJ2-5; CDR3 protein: CASRKAGLGSRETQYF; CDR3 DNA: TGTGCCAGCAGGAAAGCGGGACTAGGGTCCCGAGAGACCCAGTACTTC
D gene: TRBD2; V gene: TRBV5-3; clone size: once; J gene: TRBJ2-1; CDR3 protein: CARSLCSGRDRSYNEQFF; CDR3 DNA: TGTGCCAGAAGCTTGTGTAGCGGGAGGGATCGGTCCTACAATGAGCAGTTCTTC
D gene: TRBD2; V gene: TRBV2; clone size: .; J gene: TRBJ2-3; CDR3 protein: CASSPGLATDTQYF; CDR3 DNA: TGTGCCAGCAGTCCGGGACTAGCTACAGATACGCAGTATTTT
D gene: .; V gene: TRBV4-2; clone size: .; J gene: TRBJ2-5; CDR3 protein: CASSQDQGYQETQYF; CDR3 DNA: TGTGCCAGCAGCCAAGATCAGGGCTACCAAGAGACCCAGTACTTC
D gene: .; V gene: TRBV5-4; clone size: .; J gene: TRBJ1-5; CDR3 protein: CASSLGGRMNQPQHF; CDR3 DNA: TGTGCCAGCAGCTTGGGGGGGCGAATGAATCAGCCCCAGCATTTT
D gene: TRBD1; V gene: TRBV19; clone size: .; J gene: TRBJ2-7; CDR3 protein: CASSKTTGSYEQYF; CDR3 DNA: TGTGCCAGTAGTAAAACGACAGGGAGCTACGAGCAGTACTTC
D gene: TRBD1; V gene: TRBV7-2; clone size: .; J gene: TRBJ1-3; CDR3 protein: CASSLAGTAGAGNTIYF; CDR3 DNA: TGTGCCAGCAGCTTAGCTGGGACAGCCGGCGCTGGAAACACCATATATTTT
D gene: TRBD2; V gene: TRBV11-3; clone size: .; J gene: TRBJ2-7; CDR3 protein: CASSLAGGPAYEQYF; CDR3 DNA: TGTGCCAGCAGCTTAGCGGGAGGGCCCGCCTACGAGCAGTACTTC
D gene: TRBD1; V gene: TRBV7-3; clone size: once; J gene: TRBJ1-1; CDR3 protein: CASSSDRDTEAFF; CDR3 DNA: TGTGCCAGCAGCTCAGACAGGGACACTGAAGCTTTCTTT
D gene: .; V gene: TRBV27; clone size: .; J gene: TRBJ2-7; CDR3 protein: CASSLFWTDAYEQYF; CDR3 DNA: TGTGCCAGCAGTTTATTCTGGACAGACGCCTACGAGCAGTACTTC
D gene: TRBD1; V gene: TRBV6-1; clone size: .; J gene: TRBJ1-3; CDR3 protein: CASSRQGYSGNTIYF; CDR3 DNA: TGTGCCAGCAGCAGACAGGGATACTCTGGAAACACCATATATTTT
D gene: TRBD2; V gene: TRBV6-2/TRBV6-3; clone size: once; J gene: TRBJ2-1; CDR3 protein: CASSLLAEYNEQFF; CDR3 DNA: TGTGCCAGCAGTTTACTAGCGGAGTACAATGAGCAGTTCTTC
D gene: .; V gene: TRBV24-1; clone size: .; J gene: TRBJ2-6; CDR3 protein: CATSGPGQAGANVLTF; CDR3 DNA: TGTGCCACCAGTGGTCCAGGGCAAGCTGGGGCCAACGTCCTGACTTTC
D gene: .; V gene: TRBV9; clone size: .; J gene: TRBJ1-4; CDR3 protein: CASSVDSTFNEKLFF; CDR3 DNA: TGTGCCAGCAGCGTGGACAGTACCTTTAATGAAAAACTGTTTTTT
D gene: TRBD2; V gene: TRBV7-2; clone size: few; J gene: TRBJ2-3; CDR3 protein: CASSLGLAGKSDTQYF; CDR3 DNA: TGTGCCAGCAGCTTAGGCCTAGCGGGAAAGTCAGATACGCAGTATTTT
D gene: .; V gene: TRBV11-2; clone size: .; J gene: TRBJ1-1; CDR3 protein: CASSLRGLNTEAFF; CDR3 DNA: TGTGCCAGCAGCTTAAGGGGATTGAACACTGAAGCTTTCTTT
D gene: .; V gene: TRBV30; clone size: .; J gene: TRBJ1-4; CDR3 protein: CAWSVRGNNEKLFF; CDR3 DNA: TGTGCCTGGAGTGTACGAGGAAATAATGAAAAACTGTTTTTT
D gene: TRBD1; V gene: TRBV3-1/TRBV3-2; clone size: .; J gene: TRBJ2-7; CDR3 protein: CASSGGTGVYEQYF; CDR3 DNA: TGTGCCAGCAGCGGTGGGACAGGGGTATACGAGCAGTACTTC
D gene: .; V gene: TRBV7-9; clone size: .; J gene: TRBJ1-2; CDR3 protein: CASSRQASGGYTF; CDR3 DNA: TGTGCCAGCAGCCGACAGGCTTCGGGAGGCTACACCTTC
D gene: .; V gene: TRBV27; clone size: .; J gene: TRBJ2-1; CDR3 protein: CASSPRLNNEQFF; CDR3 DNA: TGTGCCAGCAGTCCTAGACTGAACAATGAGCAGTTCTTC
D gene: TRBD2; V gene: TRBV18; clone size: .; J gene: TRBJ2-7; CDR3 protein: CASSPRTSGSYEQYF; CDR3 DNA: TGTGCCAGCTCACCACGGACTAGCGGGAGCTACGAGCAGTACTTC
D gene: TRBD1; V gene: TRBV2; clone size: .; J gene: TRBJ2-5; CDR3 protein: CASSRTGGSVQETQYF; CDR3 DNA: TGTGCCAGCAGTAGAACAGGGGGCTCAGTGCAAGAGACCCAGTACTTC
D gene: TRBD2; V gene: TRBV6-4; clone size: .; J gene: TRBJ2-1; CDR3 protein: CARLAGDYSYNEQFF; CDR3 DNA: TGTGCCAGACTAGCGGGAGATTACTCCTACAATGAGCAGTTCTTC
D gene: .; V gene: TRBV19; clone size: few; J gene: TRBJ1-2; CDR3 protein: CASRRRQAGEGYTF; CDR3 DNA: TGTGCCAGTAGGCGCCGACAGGCTGGGGAAGGCTACACCTTC
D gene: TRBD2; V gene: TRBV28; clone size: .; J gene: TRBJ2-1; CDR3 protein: CASRLAGGSSYNEQFF; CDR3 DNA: TGTGCCAGCAGATTAGCGGGAGGGAGCTCCTACAATGAGCAGTTCTTC
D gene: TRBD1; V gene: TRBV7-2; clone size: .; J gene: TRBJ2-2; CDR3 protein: CASSTGGYTGELFF; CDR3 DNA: TGTGCCAGCAGTACAGGGGGCTACACCGGGGAGCTGTTTTTT
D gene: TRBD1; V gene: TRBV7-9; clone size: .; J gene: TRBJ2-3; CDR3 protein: CASSLRGRTQYF; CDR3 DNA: TGTGCCAGCAGCTTAAGGGGGCGGACGCAGTATTTT
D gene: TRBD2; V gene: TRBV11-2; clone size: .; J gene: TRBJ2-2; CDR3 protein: CASSPGTRINGELFF; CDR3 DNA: TGTGCCAGCAGCCCTGGGACTAGAATAAACGGGGAGCTGTTTTTT
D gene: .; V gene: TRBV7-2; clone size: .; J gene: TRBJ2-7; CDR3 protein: CASSSRAAPAFYEQYF; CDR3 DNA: TGTGCCAGCAGCTCCCGAGCGGCCCCGGCGTTCTACGAGCAGTACTTC
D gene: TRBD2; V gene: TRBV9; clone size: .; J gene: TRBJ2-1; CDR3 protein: CASSVGSLLAGGYNEQFF; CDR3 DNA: TGTGCCAGCAGCGTAGGGTCCCTACTAGCGGGAGGGTACAATGAGCAGTTCTTC
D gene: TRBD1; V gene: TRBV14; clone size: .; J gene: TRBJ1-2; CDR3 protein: CASSQDSRQGARAF; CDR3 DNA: TGTGCCAGCAGCCAAGATTCCCGACAGGGCGCTCGGGCCTTC
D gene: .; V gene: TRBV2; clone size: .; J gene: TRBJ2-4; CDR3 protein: CASTERPTGVAKNIQYF; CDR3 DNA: TGTGCCAGCACGGAGCGGCCGACAGGTGTCGCCAAAAACATTCAGTACTTC
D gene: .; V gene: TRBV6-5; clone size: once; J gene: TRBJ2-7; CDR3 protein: CASSYLYEQYF; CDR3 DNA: TGTGCCAGCAGTTACCTCTACGAGCAGTACTTC
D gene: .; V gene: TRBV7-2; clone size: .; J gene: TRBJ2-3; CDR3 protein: CASSFSGSSTDTQYF; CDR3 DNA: TGTGCCAGCAGCTTTAGCGGTTCTAGCACAGATACGCAGTATTTT
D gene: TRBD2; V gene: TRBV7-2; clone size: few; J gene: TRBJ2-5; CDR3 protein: CASSKQAGAGLETQYF; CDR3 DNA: TGTGCCAGCAGCAAACAGGCGGGAGCGGGTTTGGAGACCCAGTACTTC
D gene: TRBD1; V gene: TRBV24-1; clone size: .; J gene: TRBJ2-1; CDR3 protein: CATSERDSPRDEQFF; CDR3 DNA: TGTGCCACCAGTGAGAGGGACAGCCCCCGCGATGAGCAGTTCTTC
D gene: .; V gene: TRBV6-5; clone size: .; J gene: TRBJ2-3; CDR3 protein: CASSFGRAGTDTQYF; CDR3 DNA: TGTGCCAGCAGTTTTGGCAGGGCGGGCACAGATACGCAGTATTTT
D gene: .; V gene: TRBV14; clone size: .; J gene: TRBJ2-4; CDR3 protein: CASSQEMGGAKNIQYF; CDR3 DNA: TGTGCCAGCAGCCAAGAAATGGGGGGAGCCAAAAACATTCAGTACTTC
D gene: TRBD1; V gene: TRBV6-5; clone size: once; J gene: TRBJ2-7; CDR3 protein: CASSYGGQGYEQYF; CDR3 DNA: TGTGCCAGCAGTTACGGGGGACAGGGATACGAGCAGTACTTC
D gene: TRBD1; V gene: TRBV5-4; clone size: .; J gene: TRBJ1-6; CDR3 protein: CASSSRQGLNSPLHF; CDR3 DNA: TGTGCCAGCAGCTCACGACAGGGACTGAATTCACCCCTCCACTTT
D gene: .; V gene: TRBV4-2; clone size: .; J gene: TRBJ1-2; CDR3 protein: CASSATNNYGYTF; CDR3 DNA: TGTGCCAGCAGCGCCACAAACAACTATGGCTACACCTTC
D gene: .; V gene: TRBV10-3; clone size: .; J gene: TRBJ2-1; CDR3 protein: CAISESEGLQFF; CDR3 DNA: TGTGCCATCAGTGAGTCGGAGGGTTTGCAGTTCTTC
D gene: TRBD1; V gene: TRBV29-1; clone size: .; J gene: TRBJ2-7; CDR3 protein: CSVQQGTLYEQYF; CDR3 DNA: TGCAGCGTCCAACAGGGGACCCTCTACGAGCAGTACTTC
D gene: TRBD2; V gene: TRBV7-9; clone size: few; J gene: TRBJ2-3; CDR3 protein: CASSPKREAFTDTQYF; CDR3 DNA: TGTGCCAGCAGCCCCAAGCGGGAGGCATTCACAGATACGCAGTATTTT
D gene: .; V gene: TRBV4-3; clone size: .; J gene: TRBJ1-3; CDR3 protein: CASSQDLVHSSGNTIYF; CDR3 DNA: TGCGCCAGCAGCCAAGACCTAGTCCATAGCTCTGGAAACACCATATATTTT
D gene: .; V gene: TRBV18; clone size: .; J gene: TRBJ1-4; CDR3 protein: CASSPEGTTNEKLFF; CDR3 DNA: TGTGCCAGCTCACCGGAGGGGACAACTAATGAAAAACTGTTTTTT